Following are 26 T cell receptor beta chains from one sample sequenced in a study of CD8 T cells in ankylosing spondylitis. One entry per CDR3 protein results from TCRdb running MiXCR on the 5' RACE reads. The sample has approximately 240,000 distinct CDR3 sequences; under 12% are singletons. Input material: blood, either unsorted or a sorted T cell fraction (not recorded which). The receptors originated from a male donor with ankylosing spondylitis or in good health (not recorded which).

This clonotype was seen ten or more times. The CDR3 DNA reads TGTGCCAGCAGCCTTACTAGTTTCGAGCAGTTCTTC. It encodes CASSLTSFEQFF. The gene calls are TRBV5-6 and TRBJ2-1; D is perhaps TRBD2 (5 bases). V was shortened by 4 bases and J by 10 bases, with 12 bases between the two germline ends. From germline, CDR1 is SGHDT and CDR2 YYEEEE. CDR3 size: 12 residues.

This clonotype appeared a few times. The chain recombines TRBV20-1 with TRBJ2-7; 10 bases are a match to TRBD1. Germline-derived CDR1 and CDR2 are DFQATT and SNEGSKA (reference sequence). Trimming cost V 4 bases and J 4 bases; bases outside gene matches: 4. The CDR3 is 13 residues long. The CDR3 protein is CSANRDRGYEQYF. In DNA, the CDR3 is TGCAGTGCTAACCGGGACAGGGGATACGAGCAGTACTTC.

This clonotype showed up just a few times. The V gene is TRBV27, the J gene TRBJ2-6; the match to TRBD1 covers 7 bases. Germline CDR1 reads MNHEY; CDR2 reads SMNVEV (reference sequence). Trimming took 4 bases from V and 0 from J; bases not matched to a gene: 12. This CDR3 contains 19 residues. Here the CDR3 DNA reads TGTGCCAGCAGTTCGGACAGGCCTATGGATTCCTCTGGGGCCAACGTCCTGACTTTC. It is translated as CASSSDRPMDSSGANVLTF.

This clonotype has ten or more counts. CDR3 residues: CASSFGLAETQYF. CDR3 bases: TGCGCCAGCAGCTTTGGACTAGCGGAGACGCAGTATTTT. The chain combines TRBV5-1 with TRBJ2-3; 10 bases are shared with TRBD2. V shed 2 bases and J 9 bases; nucleotides not matched to a gene: 3. This CDR3 region has 13 residues. Germline CDR1 SGHRS, CDR2 YFSETQ.

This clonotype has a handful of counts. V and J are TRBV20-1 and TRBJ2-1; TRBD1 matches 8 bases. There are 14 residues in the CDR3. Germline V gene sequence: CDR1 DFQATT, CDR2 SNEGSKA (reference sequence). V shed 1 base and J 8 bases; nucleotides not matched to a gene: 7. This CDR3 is CSARAPDRDHEQFF. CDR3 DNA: TGCAGTGCTAGAGCCCCGGACAGGGACCATGAGCAGTTCTTC.

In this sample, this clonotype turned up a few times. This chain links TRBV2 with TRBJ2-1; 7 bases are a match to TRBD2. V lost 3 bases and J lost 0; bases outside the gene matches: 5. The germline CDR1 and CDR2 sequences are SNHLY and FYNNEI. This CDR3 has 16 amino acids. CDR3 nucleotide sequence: TGTGCCAGCAGTGACGAGGGCGGGGGCTCCTACAATGAGCAGTTCTTC. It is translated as CASSDEGGGSYNEQFF.

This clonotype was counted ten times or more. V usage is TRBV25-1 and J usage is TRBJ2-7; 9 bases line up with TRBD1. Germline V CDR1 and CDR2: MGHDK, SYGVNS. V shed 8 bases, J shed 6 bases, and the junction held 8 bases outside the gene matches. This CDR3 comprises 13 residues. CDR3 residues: CASGGQGYREQYF. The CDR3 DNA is TGTGCCAGCGGGGGACAGGGCTATCGCGAGCAGTACTTC.

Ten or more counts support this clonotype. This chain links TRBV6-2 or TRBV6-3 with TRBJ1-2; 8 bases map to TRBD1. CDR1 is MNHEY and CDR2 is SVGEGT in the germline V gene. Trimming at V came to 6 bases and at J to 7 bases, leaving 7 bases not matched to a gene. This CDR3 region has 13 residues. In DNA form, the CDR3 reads TGTGCCAGCAGCGATACAGGGGGAAGTGGCTACACCTTC. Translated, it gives CASSDTGGSGYTF.

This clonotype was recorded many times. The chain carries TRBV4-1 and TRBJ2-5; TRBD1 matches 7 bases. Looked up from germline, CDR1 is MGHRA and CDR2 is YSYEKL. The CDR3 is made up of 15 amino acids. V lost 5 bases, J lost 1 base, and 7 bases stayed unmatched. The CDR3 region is CASSLGQMFQETQYF. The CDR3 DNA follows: TGCGCCAGCAGCTTGGGACAGATGTTCCAAGAGACCCAGTACTTC.

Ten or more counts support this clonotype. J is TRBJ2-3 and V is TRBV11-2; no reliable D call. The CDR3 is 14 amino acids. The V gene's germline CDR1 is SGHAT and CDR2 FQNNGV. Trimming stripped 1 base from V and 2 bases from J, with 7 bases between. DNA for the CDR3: TGTGCCAGCAGCTTAGCTGGGCACACAGATACGCAGTATTTT. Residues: CASSLAGHTDTQYF.

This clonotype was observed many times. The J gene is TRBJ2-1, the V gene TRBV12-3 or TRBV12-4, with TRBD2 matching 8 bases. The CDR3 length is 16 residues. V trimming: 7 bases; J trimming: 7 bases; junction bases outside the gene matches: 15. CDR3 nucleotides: TGTGCCAGCACCCTGGAGGGGACTAGTCGAAGGAATGAGCAGTTCTTC. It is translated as CASTLEGTSRRNEQFF.

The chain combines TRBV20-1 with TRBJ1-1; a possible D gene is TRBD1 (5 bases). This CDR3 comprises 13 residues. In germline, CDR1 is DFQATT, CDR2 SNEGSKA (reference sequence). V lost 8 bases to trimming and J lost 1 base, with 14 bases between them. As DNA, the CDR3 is TGCAGTCCTCAGGGCAGCTCGAACACTGAAGCTTTCTTT. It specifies CSPQGSSNTEAFF.

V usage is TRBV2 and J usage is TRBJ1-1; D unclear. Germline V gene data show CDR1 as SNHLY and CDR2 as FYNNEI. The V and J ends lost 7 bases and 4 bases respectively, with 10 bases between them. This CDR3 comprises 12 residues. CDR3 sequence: CASKPVGTEAFF. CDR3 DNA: TGTGCCAGCAAACCCGTGGGCACTGAAGCTTTCTTT.

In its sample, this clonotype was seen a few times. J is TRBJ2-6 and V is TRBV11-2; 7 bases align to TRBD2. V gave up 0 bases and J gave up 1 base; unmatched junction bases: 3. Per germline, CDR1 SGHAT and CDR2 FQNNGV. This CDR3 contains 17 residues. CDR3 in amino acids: CASSLEGGGSGANVLTF. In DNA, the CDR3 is TGTGCCAGCAGCTTAGAGGGCGGGGGATCTGGGGCCAACGTCCTGACTTTC.

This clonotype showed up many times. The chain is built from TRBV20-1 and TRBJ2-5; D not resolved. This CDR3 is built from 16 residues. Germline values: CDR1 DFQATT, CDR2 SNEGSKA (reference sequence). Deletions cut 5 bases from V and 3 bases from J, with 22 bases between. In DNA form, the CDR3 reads TGCAGTGCTGTATCCTCTCTTCTGTGGTTGGAAGAGACCCAGTACTTC. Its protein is CSAVSSLLWLEETQYF.

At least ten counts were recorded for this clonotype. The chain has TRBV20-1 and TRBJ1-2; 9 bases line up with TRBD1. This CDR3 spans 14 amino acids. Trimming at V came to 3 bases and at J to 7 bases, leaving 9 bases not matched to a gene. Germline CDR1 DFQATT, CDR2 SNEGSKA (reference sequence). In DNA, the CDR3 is TGCAGTGCTAGCTTACAGGGGGCGGACTTTGGCTACACCTTC. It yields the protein CSASLQGADFGYTF.

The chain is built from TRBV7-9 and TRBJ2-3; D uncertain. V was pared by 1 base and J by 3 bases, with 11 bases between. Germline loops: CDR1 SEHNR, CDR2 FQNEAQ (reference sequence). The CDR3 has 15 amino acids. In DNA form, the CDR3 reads TGTGCCAGCAGCTTAGGGGCCAGCGTTACAGATACGCAGTATTTT. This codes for CASSLGASVTDTQYF.

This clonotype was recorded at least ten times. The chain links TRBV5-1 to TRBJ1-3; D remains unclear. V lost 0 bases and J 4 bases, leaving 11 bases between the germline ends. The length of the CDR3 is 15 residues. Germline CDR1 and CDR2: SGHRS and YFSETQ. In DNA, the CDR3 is TGCGCCAGCAGCTTGGACCCAGCGGGGGGAAACACCATATATTTT. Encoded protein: CASSLDPAGGNTIYF.

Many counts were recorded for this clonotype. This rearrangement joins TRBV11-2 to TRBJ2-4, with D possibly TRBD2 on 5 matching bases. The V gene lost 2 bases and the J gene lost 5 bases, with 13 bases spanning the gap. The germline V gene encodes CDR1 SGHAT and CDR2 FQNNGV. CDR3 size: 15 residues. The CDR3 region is CASSLSGIPENIQYF. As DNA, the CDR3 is TGTGCCAGCAGCTTATCCGGGATTCCCGAAAACATTCAGTACTTC.

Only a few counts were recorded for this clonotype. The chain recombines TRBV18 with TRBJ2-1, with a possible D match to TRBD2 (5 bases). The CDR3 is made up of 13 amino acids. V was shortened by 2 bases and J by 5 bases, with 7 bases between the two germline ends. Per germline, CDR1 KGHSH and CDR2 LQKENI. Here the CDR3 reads CASSPTGNNEQFF. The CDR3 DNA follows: TGTGCCAGCTCACCAACCGGGAACAATGAGCAGTTCTTC.

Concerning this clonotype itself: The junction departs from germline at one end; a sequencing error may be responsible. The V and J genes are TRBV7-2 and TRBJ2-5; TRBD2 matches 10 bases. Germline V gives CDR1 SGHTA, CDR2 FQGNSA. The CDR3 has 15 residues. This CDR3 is CVSSLGLAVGETQYF. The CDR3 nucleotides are TGTGTCAGCAGCTTAGGACTAGCGGTAGGGGAGACCCAGTACTTC. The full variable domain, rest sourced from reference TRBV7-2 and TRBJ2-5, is GAGVSQSPSNKVTEKGKDVELRCDPISGHTALYWYRQSLGQGLEFLIYFQGNSAPDKSGLPSDRFSAERTGGSVSTLTIQRTQQEDSAVYLCVSSLGLAVGETQYFGPGTRLLVL.

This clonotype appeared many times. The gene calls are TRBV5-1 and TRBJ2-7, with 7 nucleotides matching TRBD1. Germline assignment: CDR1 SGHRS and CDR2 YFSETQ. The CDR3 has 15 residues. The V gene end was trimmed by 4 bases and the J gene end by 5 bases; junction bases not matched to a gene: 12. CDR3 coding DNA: TGCGCCAGCAGCCCGGGGCAGACAGGGAGCAACGAGCAGTACTTC. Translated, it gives CASSPGQTGSNEQYF.

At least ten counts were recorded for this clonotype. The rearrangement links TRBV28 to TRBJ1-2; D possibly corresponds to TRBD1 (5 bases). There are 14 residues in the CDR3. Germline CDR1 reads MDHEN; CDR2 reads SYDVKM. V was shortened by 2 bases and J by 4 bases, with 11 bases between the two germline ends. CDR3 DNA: TGTGCCAGCAGTTTAGTTCCAGGGTCCTATGGCTACACCTTC. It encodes CASSLVPGSYGYTF.

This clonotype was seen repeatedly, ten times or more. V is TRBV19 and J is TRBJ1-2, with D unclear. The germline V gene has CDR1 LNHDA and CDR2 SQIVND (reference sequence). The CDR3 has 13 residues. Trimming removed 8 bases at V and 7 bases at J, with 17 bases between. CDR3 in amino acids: CASLERAASGYTF. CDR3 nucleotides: TGTGCCAGTCTCGAGAGGGCGGCATCTGGCTACACCTTC.

CDR3 protein: CASSLEQGRSGELFF. For the CDR3, the DNA is TGCGCCAGCAGCTTGGAGCAGGGTAGATCCGGGGAGCTGTTTTTT. The V call is TRBV5-1, the J call TRBJ2-2, with D maybe TRBD1 (5 bases). This CDR3 region has 15 residues. Trimming pared 0 bases from V and 6 bases from J, leaving 12 bases between. Looked up from germline, CDR1 is SGHRS and CDR2 is YFSETQ.

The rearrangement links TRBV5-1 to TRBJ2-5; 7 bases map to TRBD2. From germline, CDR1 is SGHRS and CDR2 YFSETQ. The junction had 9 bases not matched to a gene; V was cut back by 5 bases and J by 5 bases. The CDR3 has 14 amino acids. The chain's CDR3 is CASSTGLDDETQYF. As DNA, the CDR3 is TGCGCCAGCAGTACCGGACTAGACGACGAGACCCAGTACTTC.